The text below deals with one TCR beta chain. The antigen is unknown. This record belongs to a study of cytomegalovirus exposure and HLA in healthy donors. General observations from the study: Several V segments, TRBV6-2 and TRBV6-3 among them, could not be told apart and were dropped. Earlier analysis looked at TCR beta V segments, and most were productive about 90% or about 30% of the time.

Though probably carrying unrecorded immune exposures, donors were nominally healthy at sampling. V was clipped by 7 bases and J by 6 bases, with 21 bases between them. Germline values: CDR1 ENHRY, CDR2 SYGVKD. The CDR3 is 16 amino acids. Primers: 60 Vbeta forward and 13 Jbeta reverse. Original methodology: A follow-up analysis tallied 60 million to 85 million unique TCR beta chains, about 11 million shared. Assay: immunoSEQ multiplex PCR; the TCRdb copy retains only in-frame clones and omits some. The D gene and trimming were derived from the DNA, and the V and J assignments and clone size from that table. The sample lists over 150,000 clones, around four fifths occurring once.

The sequenced sample was PBMCs. This TCR was recovered from a woman between 50 and 59 years old in good health and CMV-seronegative. The J gene is TRBJ2-2, the V gene TRBV10-3, with D maybe TRBD2 (6 bases). The CDR3 loop is CAIKGGGDSEAGELFF. The CDR3 DNA sequence: TGTGCCATCAAGGGAGGTGGCGATTCAGAGGCCGGGGAGCTGTTTTTT.